This is a list of T cell receptor beta chains from one sample in a study of blood T cell repertoires in COVID-19. Method: immunoSEQ multiplex PCR; TCRdb's copy keeps in-frame clones and lacks some. The table includes fewer than 150,000 clones, roughly four fifths detected once. The sequenced sample was peripheral blood. The receptor source for this set is a human donor in a cohort sampled during active COVID-19. Both conserved end residues are part of each CDR3. D genes are given only for firm matches. Rows may omit the clone size; those that give it use once, few, many or a size class.

>.|TRBJ2-3|TRBV3-1/TRBV3-2|16|TRBD2
CASSLRLAGGADTQYF
TGTGCCAGCAGCCTCAGACTAGCGGGGGGTGCAGATACGCAGTATTTT
>.|TRBJ2-2|TRBV9|15|.
CASSVDLQGTGELFF
TGTGCCAGCAGCGTGGATCTTCAGGGTACCGGGGAGCTGTTTTTT
>.|TRBJ2-7|TRBV5-6|15|.
CASSFRGGGVKDKYF
TGTGCCAGCAGCTTCCGGGGAGGCGGCGTAAAGGATAAGTACTTC
>.|TRBJ2-5|TRBV7-7|17|TRBD2
CASSLQAGGLYQETQYF
TGTGCTAGCAGCTTACAAGCGGGGGGCCTGTACCAAGAGACCCAGTACTTC
>.|TRBJ1-1|TRBV27|14|.
CASSLVQGNTEAFF
TGTGCCAGCAGTTTAGTACAGGGGAACACTGAAGCTTTCTTT
>.|TRBJ2-7|TRBV7-7|15|TRBD2
CASSPSSGGAGEQYF
TGTGCTAGCAGCCCATCTAGCGGGGGGGCCGGCGAGCAGTACTTC
>.|TRBJ2-1|TRBV9|15|TRBD2
CASSVSGGGHNEQFF
TGTGCCAGCAGCGTTAGCGGGGGGGGGCACAATGAGCAGTTCTTC
>.|TRBJ2-5|TRBV6-5|14|TRBD2
CASRPSGGYGTQYF
TGTGCCAGCAGACCTAGCGGGGGGTATGGGACCCAGTACTTC
>.|TRBJ2-7|TRBV27|12|TRBD1
CASSPTGNEQYF
TGTGCCAGCAGTCCGACAGGGAACGAGCAGTACTTC
>.|TRBJ1-2|TRBV15|14|.
CATSRVPDSYGYTF
TGTGCCACCAGCAGAGTCCCCGACAGCTATGGCTACACCTTC
>.|TRBJ2-7|TRBV18|16|TRBD1
CASSPFAGTGIYEQYF
TGTGCCAGCTCACCCTTCGCCGGGACAGGGATCTACGAGCAGTACTTC
>.|TRBJ2-1|TRBV5-8|16|.
CASSLITTNPYNEQFF
TGTGCCAGCAGCTTAATAACTACGAACCCTTACAATGAGCAGTTCTTC
>.|TRBJ2-2|TRBV24-1|15|.
CATSPGWGRTGELFF
TGTGCCACCAGTCCAGGGTGGGGGAGGACCGGGGAGCTGTTTTTT
>.|TRBJ1-4|TRBV9|14|.
CASSAGGTNEKLFF
TGTGCCAGCAGCGCGGGGGGAACTAATGAAAAACTGTTTTTT
>.|TRBJ1-1|TRBV28|13|TRBD1
CATDRGLNTEAFF
TGTGCCACAGACAGGGGACTGAACACTGAAGCTTTCTTT
>.|TRBJ1-4|TRBV15|15|.
CATSRQPGLSEKLFF
TGTGCCACCAGCAGACAGCCGGGACTCTCTGAAAAACTGTTTTTT
>.|TRBJ2-3|TRBV5-5|12|.
CASSLVVPLWYF
TGTGCCAGCAGCTTGGTAGTACCCTTGTGGTATTTT
>.|TRBJ2-1|TRBV7-2|16|TRBD1
CASSLRDRRSYNEQFF
TGTGCCAGCAGCTTAAGGGACAGGCGCTCCTACAATGAGCAGTTCTTC
>few|TRBJ2-5|TRBV7-3|15|TRBD2
CASSVAGGLQETQYF
TGTGCCAGCAGCGTAGCGGGGGGGTTACAAGAGACCCAGTACTTC
>.|TRBJ2-7|TRBV6-2/TRBV6-3|15|TRBD1
CASSDRQGSLYEQYF
TGTGCCAGCAGTGATCGACAGGGTTCCCTTTACGAGCAGTACTTC
>.|TRBJ1-1|TRBV20-1|14|.
CSSRGGPRDTEAFF
TGCAGTTCTCGTGGAGGGCCACGCGACACTGAAGCTTTCTTT
>.|TRBJ2-5|TRBV5-6|15|.
CASRFLGAYQETQYF
TGTGCCAGCAGGTTTCTAGGGGCCTACCAAGAGACCCAGTACTTC
>.|TRBJ2-4|TRBV10-3|19|.
CAISESRGGSMMQKNIQYF
TGTGCCATCAGTGAGTCACGAGGAGGCAGTATGATGCAGAAAAACATTCAGTACTTC
>.|TRBJ1-1|TRBV5-1|15|TRBD1
CASSVADRGYTEAFF
TGCGCCAGCAGCGTAGCGGACAGGGGGTACACTGAAGCTTTCTTT
>.|TRBJ1-1|TRBV25-1|17|TRBD1
CASRKGALDRTNTEAFF
TGTGCCAGCAGAAAGGGGGCCTTAGACAGGACGAACACTGAAGCTTTCTTT
>.|TRBJ2-1|TRBV19|14|TRBD2
CASSRSGGYNEQFF
TGTGCCAGTAGTCGAAGCGGGGGGTACAATGAGCAGTTCTTC
>.|TRBJ2-1|TRBV6-1|16|TRBD2
CASSEIAGGPYNEQFF
TGTGCCAGCAGTGAAATAGCGGGGGGCCCCTACAATGAGCAGTTCTTC
>.|TRBJ1-4|TRBV29-1|14|TRBD1
CSVSTGTAGEKLFF
TGCAGCGTTAGCACCGGGACAGCCGGTGAAAAACTGTTTTTT
>.|TRBJ2-3|TRBV12-3/TRBV12-4|13|.
CASSPPGTDTQYF
TGTGCCAGCAGTCCCCCGGGGACAGATACGCAGTATTTT
>once|TRBJ2-4|TRBV5-6|15|.
CASSLDGGWTNIQYF
TGTGCCAGCAGCTTGGATGGAGGCTGGACGAACATTCAGTACTTC
>.|TRBJ2-7|TRBV6-6|16|.
CASSYSKGGVSYEQYF
TGTGCCAGCAGTTACTCGAAGGGGGGGGTTTCCTACGAGCAGTACTTC
>.|TRBJ1-1|TRBV19|15|.
CASKGGGPGDTEAFF
TGTGCCAGTAAGGGGGGGGGCCCTGGAGACACTGAAGCTTTCTTT
>.|TRBJ1-1|TRBV7-9|12|TRBD1
CASSLQDREAFF
TGTGCCAGCAGCTTACAGGACAGGGAAGCTTTCTTT
>.|TRBJ2-6|TRBV2|16|.
CASSVTTFSGANVLTF
TGTGCCAGCAGTGTGACAACGTTCTCTGGGGCCAACGTCCTGACTTTC
>.|TRBJ1-2|TRBV6-5|14|.
CASSYSAGDYGYTF
TGTGCCAGCAGTTACTCAGCAGGGGACTATGGCTACACCTTC
>many|TRBJ1-2|TRBV5-4|13|TRBD1
CASRDRGAYGYTF
TGTGCCAGCAGAGACAGGGGGGCCTATGGCTACACCTTC
>.|TRBJ2-5|TRBV28|16|TRBD2
CASSSMTSGAPTTQYF
TGTGCCAGCAGTAGCATGACTAGCGGGGCTCCAACGACCCAGTACTTC
>.|TRBJ2-7|TRBV5-1|14|TRBD1
CASSGGQASYEQYF
TGCGCCAGCAGCGGGGGACAGGCGTCCTACGAGCAGTACTTC
>.|TRBJ2-3|TRBV28|16|.
CASSPVRGAGTDTQYF
TGTGCCAGCAGTCCCGTTCGTGGGGCTGGCACAGATACGCAGTATTTT
>.|TRBJ2-1|TRBV13|15|.
CASSLEEFGYNEQFF
TGTGCCAGCAGCTTAGAAGAGTTCGGTTACAATGAGCAGTTCTTC
>.|TRBJ2-2|TRBV7-7|17|TRBD2
CASSSSSGARGTGELFF
TGTGCTAGCAGCTCTTCTAGCGGGGCCAGAGGGACCGGGGAGCTGTTTTTT